The rows below give T cell receptor beta chains drawn from one sample of a study of blood T cell repertoires in COVID-19. Data came from immunoSEQ multiplex PCR; TCRdb stores just in-frame clones and leaves some out. The sample yields around 190,000 clones, more than 65% seen once. The sequenced sample consisted of peripheral blood. All receptors derive from a human donor in a cohort sampled during active COVID-19. The CDR3 runs from the conserved cysteine through the conserved F or W. The order of the fields is CDR3 length, V gene, D gene, J gene, clone size, CDR3 DNA, CDR3 protein. D genes are given only for firm matches. A row's size may be missing; if present it is once, few, many or a size class.

13	TRBV6-5	NA	TRBJ1-1	few	TGTGCCAGCAGTTGGGCCTCTGTCACTGAAGCTTTCTTT	CASSWASVTEAFF
16	TRBV5-1	NA	TRBJ1-6	once	TGCGCCAGCAGCTTGGGTATCCCCTCCTATAATTCACCCCTCCACTTT	CASSLGIPSYNSPLHF
16	TRBV10-1	NA	TRBJ2-1	NA	TGCGCCAGCAGTGGGGTCAAAGGACTACTTACCAATGAGCAGTTCTTC	CASSGVKGLLTNEQFF
15	TRBV19	NA	TRBJ1-5	many	TGTGCCAGTAGTGACCTTAGCGGGAGTAATCAGCCCCAGCATTTT	CASSDLSGSNQPQHF
12	TRBV29-1	NA	TRBJ1-2	NA	TGCAGCGTTGAATACCAGCCGGGTGGCTACACCTTC	CSVEYQPGGYTF
14	TRBV6-5	NA	TRBJ2-1	NA	TGTGCCAGCAATTACAAGCCCACCTACAATGAGCAGTTCTTC	CASNYKPTYNEQFF
12	TRBV2	NA	TRBJ1-1	NA	TGTGCCAGCACCAATTCGAACACTGAAGCTTTCTTT	CASTNSNTEAFF
15	TRBV7-9	NA	TRBJ2-2	NA	TGTGCCAGCAGCTTATATGCGGCACACACCGGGGAGCTGTTTTTT	CASSLYAAHTGELFF
16	TRBV5-1	TRBD2	TRBJ2-3	many	TGCGCCAGCAGCTTAGGGACTCCCGGGGGGACAGATACGCAGTATTTT	CASSLGTPGGTDTQYF
14	TRBV6-5	NA	TRBJ1-1	few	TGTGCCAGCAGTTTTACCGCAGGGAACACTGAAGCTTTCTTT	CASSFTAGNTEAFF
16	TRBV2	NA	TRBJ2-1	NA	TGTGCCAGCAGCCACCACGGGAGTAACCCCTACAATGAGCAGTTCTTC	CASSHHGSNPYNEQFF
14	TRBV9	TRBD1	TRBJ2-1	NA	TGTGCCAGCAGCGCTCACAGGGGAGAGGATGAGCAGTTCTTC	CASSAHRGEDEQFF
14	TRBV18	NA	TRBJ2-7	few	TGTGCCAGCTCACCACCGGCCCAACCCTACGAGCAGTACTTC	CASSPPAQPYEQYF
15	TRBV2	NA	TRBJ1-2	NA	TGTGCCAGCAGTGAAGCGCTCGGGTATTCTTTTGGCTACACCTTC	CASSEALGYSFGYTF
17	TRBV18	TRBD2	TRBJ2-5	NA	TGTGCCAGCTCACCATCTAGCGGAGCCAGCTTCCAAGAGACCCAGTACTTC	CASSPSSGASFQETQYF
13	TRBV19	NA	TRBJ2-1	NA	TGTGCCAGTAGTCCCCCCCTGAGGAGTGAGCAGTTCTTC	CASSPPLRSEQFF
13	TRBV18	NA	TRBJ2-3	NA	TGTGCCAGCTCACCAGGGGGCCCAGATACGCAGTATTTT	CASSPGGPDTQYF
17	TRBV19	NA	TRBJ2-7	NA	TGTGCCAGTAGTATAGGAGTAGGCCAGGGAAAGACCTACGAGCAGTACTTC	CASSIGVGQGKTYEQYF
10	TRBV7-9	NA	TRBJ2-5	once	TGTGCCAGCGGCCTTGAGACCCAGTACTTC	CASGLETQYF
15	TRBV19	NA	TRBJ1-2	NA	TGTGCCAGTAGTATGCGGGGAGTCCAGTACTATGGCTACACCTTC	CASSMRGVQYYGYTF
16	TRBV28	NA	TRBJ1-6	NA	TGTGCCAGCAGCCTCCGGGGTATCTCCTATAATTCACCCCTCCACTTT	CASSLRGISYNSPLHF
15	TRBV4-1	TRBD1	TRBJ2-5	NA	TGCGCCAGCAGCCAAGGGGACAGGGTTCCGGAGACCCAGTACTTC	CASSQGDRVPETQYF
16	TRBV7-2	TRBD2	TRBJ2-7	NA	TGTGCCAGCAGCACCAGGACTAGCGGGAGGATCTACGAGCAGTACTTC	CASSTRTSGRIYEQYF
13	TRBV2	TRBD1	TRBJ2-7	NA	TGTGCCAGCAGTAGACAGGGAGTAGACGAGCAGTACTTC	CASSRQGVDEQYF
16	TRBV2	NA	TRBJ2-7	NA	TGTGCCAGCAGGCCGCCGGGGGAGATAGGCGGATACGAGCAGTACTTC	CASRPPGEIGGYEQYF
16	TRBV3-1/TRBV3-2	NA	TRBJ2-2	NA	TGTGCCAGCAGCCAAGGTGGAGGTCCGAAGACCGGGGAGCTGTTTTTT	CASSQGGGPKTGELFF
13	TRBV7-9	NA	TRBJ2-5	NA	TGTGCCAGCAGCCGGACAGCCCAAGAGACCCAGTACTTC	CASSRTAQETQYF
12	TRBV6-1	NA	TRBJ2-7	NA	TGTGCCAGCAGTGACACCCTAACCTCCCAGTACTTC	CASSDTLTSQYF
16	TRBV5-1	TRBD2	TRBJ2-7	NA	TGCGCCAGCAGCTTGGCCTCTACGGGAGGGGCGGGCGAGCAGTACTTC	CASSLASTGGAGEQYF
15	TRBV27	TRBD1	TRBJ2-1	NA	TGTGCCAGCAGTAAGACAGGGGGGACTACAAGTGAGCAGTTCTTC	CASSKTGGTTSEQFF
12	TRBV18	NA	TRBJ2-2	NA	TGTGCCAGCTGGCCCATGACCGGGGAGCTGTTTTTT	CASWPMTGELFF
14	TRBV2	TRBD2	TRBJ2-2	NA	TGTGCCAGCAGGGGCGGGGGGAGCACCGGGGAGCTGTTTTTT	CASRGGGSTGELFF
15	TRBV18	TRBD1	TRBJ1-4	NA	TGTGCCAGCTCGAACGGACAGGGGATGGTTGAAAAACTGTTTTTT	CASSNGQGMVEKLFF
15	TRBV19	TRBD1	TRBJ1-5	NA	TGTGCCAGTAGCTCGGTCGACAGGGCAAATCAGCCCCAGCATTTT	CASSSVDRANQPQHF
16	TRBV18	NA	TRBJ2-3	NA	TGTGCCAGCTCACCACCTGGGAGATGGAGTACAGATACGCAGTATTTT	CASSPPGRWSTDTQYF
18	TRBV5-1	TRBD2	TRBJ2-4	NA	TGCGCCAGCAGCTTGCGGCTAGCGGGAGATTTTGCCAAAAACATTCAGTACTTC	CASSLRLAGDFAKNIQYF
11	TRBV29-1	TRBD1	TRBJ1-1	NA	TGCAGCGTTGCAGGGGGCGGTGAAGCTTTCTTT	CSVAGGGEAFF
15	TRBV5-6	TRBD2	TRBJ2-7	NA	TGTGCCAGCACCAAGCTGGGGGGGGACCACTACGAGCAGTACTTC	CASTKLGGDHYEQYF
16	TRBV28	NA	TRBJ1-1	NA	TGTGCCACCCATCCAGAGTGGGGCAGTCAGAACACTGAAGCTTTCTTT	CATHPEWGSQNTEAFF
12	TRBV7-2	NA	TRBJ2-3	NA	TGTGCCAGCAGCTTAGGTAAAGATACGCAGTATTTT	CASSLGKDTQYF
17	TRBV3-1/TRBV3-2	TRBD2	TRBJ2-3	once	TGTGCCAGCAGCCAAGATGGAGCGGGAGTAAAGACAGATACGCAGTATTTT	CASSQDGAGVKTDTQYF
14	TRBV13	NA	TRBJ1-2	NA	TGTGCCAGCAGCTCCGACAGAGATCCCTATGGCTACACCTTC	CASSSDRDPYGYTF
16	TRBV3-1/TRBV3-2	TRBD2	TRBJ2-3	NA	TGTGCCAGCAGCCAAGTAGCGGGAGGGTATACAGATACGCAGTATTTT	CASSQVAGGYTDTQYF
17	TRBV5-4	TRBD2	TRBJ2-2	NA	TGTGCCAGCAGCTTGGGTCCGGGACTAGGGGCCACCGGGGAGCTGTTTTTT	CASSLGPGLGATGELFF
13	TRBV10-1	NA	TRBJ1-1	once	TGCGCCAGCAGAGACAGTTTGAACACTGAAGCTTTCTTT	CASRDSLNTEAFF
15	TRBV19	TRBD1	TRBJ2-7	NA	TGTGCCAGTAGTACAGACAGGGTAGGGTCCTACGAGCAGTACTTC	CASSTDRVGSYEQYF
16	TRBV4-2	TRBD1	TRBJ2-1	NA	TGTGCCAGCAGCCACCTGGACAGGGGGCGATACAATGAGCAGTTCTTC	CASSHLDRGRYNEQFF
16	TRBV21-1	NA	TRBJ2-1	NA	TGTGCCAGCAGCAAAGTCTTGGCGGGAGGTCACAATGAGCAGTTCTTC	CASSKVLAGGHNEQFF
13	TRBV29-1	NA	TRBJ1-5	NA	TGCAGCGTTGCACAGGGTTCGGATCAGCCCCAGCATTTT	CSVAQGSDQPQHF
15	TRBV28	NA	TRBJ1-1	NA	TGTGCCAGCAGTTCGCCTCGGGGGGGCGCAACTGAAGCTTTCTTT	CASSSPRGGATEAFF
14	TRBV24-1	NA	TRBJ2-3	NA	TGTGCCACCAGTGACCAGGGCCTGGCAGATACGCAGTATTTT	CATSDQGLADTQYF
14	TRBV4-1	NA	TRBJ2-7	once	TGCGCCAGCAGCCCCCTTGCAGTCTCCTACGAGCAGTACTTC	CASSPLAVSYEQYF
16	TRBV5-4	NA	TRBJ1-6	many	TGTGCCAGCAGCTTGGGTGGGCTTTCCTATAATTCACCCCTCCACTTT	CASSLGGLSYNSPLHF
16	TRBV10-2	NA	TRBJ2-2	NA	TGCGCCATCCGGCTGCAGGGCAGAGAAAACACCGGGGAGCTGTTTTTT	CAIRLQGRENTGELFF
13	TRBV30	NA	TRBJ2-3	NA	TGTGCCTGGATGAAGGCGGCGGGCGACACGCAGTATTTT	CAWMKAAGDTQYF
13	TRBV2	NA	TRBJ2-1	NA	TGTGCCAGCAGTGAACTTCTATACAATGAGCAGTTCTTC	CASSELLYNEQFF
15	TRBV19	NA	TRBJ1-6	NA	TGTGCCAGTAGTACAGGGGTGGGAATGAATTCACCCCTCCACTTT	CASSTGVGMNSPLHF
14	TRBV28	NA	TRBJ1-2	NA	TGTGCCAGCCATTCCCCGGGAACTAACTATGGCTACACCTTC	CASHSPGTNYGYTF
21	TRBV7-9	TRBD1	TRBJ2-6	NA	TGTGCCAGCAGCATAACACGGGACAGCCTTAGCGTGTTCTCTGGGGCCAACGTCCTGACTTTC	CASSITRDSLSVFSGANVLTF
17	TRBV7-2	TRBD2	TRBJ2-3	NA	TGTGCCAGCAGTCGGACTAGCGGGGCACCATTCACAGATACGCAGTATTTT	CASSRTSGAPFTDTQYF